These 9 T cell receptor beta chains were sequenced from one sample in a study of post-analysis software for immune sequencing data. Study-wide points: Roughly 5 TRBV segments (TRBV5-6, TRBV5-1 and TRBV20-1 among them) occurred more frequently in patients than in controls.

The antigens these receptors bind are not known. The TCR beta cDNA libraries carried unique molecular identifiers. Via MiXCR, TCRdb re-called the PCR reads, giving one row per CDR3 protein. Here the sample spans approximately 440,000 distinct CDR3 sequences, 40% to 55% being singletons. Sequencing was carried out using blood. Every receptor here comes from a girl aged 10 to 17 with multiple sclerosis.

J is TRBJ2-4 and V is TRBV6-6, with D possibly called TRBD1 or TRBD2 (5 bases each). The end of the DNA is better explained by TRBJ2-7, so the J call may be wrong. This CDR3 contains 13 residues. The germline V gene encodes CDR1 MNHNY and CDR2 SVGAGI (reference sequence). The CDR3 bases are TGTGCCAGCACCGTCATGAGGGGTTACGAGCAGTACTTC. Amino acids: CASTVMRGYEQYF.

The J gene is TRBJ2-5, the V gene TRBV29-1, with D possibly matching TRBD1 (6 bases). V was shortened by 1 base and J by 1 base, with 16 bases between the two germline ends. This CDR3 has 16 residues. Per the germline V gene, CDR1 is SQVTM and CDR2 is ANQGSEA. The CDR3 coding sequence is TGCAGCGTTGAAGCCAGGGGATCCGTCGGCCAAGAGACCCAGTACTTC. Amino acid sequence: CSVEARGSVGQETQYF. Based on the CDR3 plus reference TRBV29-1 and TRBJ2-5, the full variable domain is SAVISQKPSRDICQRGTSLTIQCQVDSQVTMMFWYRQQPGQSLTLIATANQGSEATYESGFVIDKFPISRPNLTFSTLTVSNMSPEDSSIYLCSVEARGSVGQETQYFGPGTRLLVL.

The chain links TRBV18 to TRBJ1-2; TRBD1 is a possible D gene (6 bases). Trimming took 0 bases from V and 2 from J, leaving 10 bases between them. There are 15 residues in the CDR3. Germline V gives CDR1 KGHSH, CDR2 LQKENI. The CDR3 loop reads CASSPPGTSNYGYTF. The CDR3 DNA reads as TGTGCCAGCTCACCACCGGGGACATCGAACTATGGCTACACCTTC.

The chain recombines TRBV6-6 with TRBJ1-2; weak D call: TRBD1 (6 bases). Germline V gives CDR1 MNHNY, CDR2 SVGAGI (reference sequence). With 0 bases removed from V and 2 bases from J, the gap between germline ends came to 7 bases. The CDR3 totals 14 residues. The CDR3 DNA sequence: TGTGCCAGCAGTTACTCCGGGACAAACTATGGCTACACCTTC. Its protein is CASSYSGTNYGYTF.

J is TRBJ2-3 and V is TRBV12-3 or TRBV12-4, with 9 nucleotides matching TRBD2. The CDR3 length is 15 residues. With V trimmed by 5 bases and J by 11 bases, 14 bases remained unmatched. CDR3 loop: CASSVPAGGTDVQYF. For the CDR3, the DNA is TGTGCCAGCAGTGTGCCAGCGGGGGGAACAGATGTGCAGTATTTT.

V usage is TRBV29-1 and J usage is TRBJ2-1, with TRBD2 matching over 8 bases. The V segment lost 4 bases and the J segment 9 bases; nucleotides outside the gene matches: 5. Germline V gives CDR1 SQVTM, CDR2 ANQGSEA. The CDR3 length is 12 residues. The CDR3: CSVGPGLGEQFF. In nucleotides, the CDR3 is TGCAGCGTTGGACCGGGACTAGGTGAGCAGTTCTTC.

This rearrangement joins TRBV20-1 to TRBJ2-7, with D tentatively TRBD1 (6 bases). The CDR3 has 14 residues. In germline, CDR1 is DFQATT, CDR2 SNEGSKA (reference sequence). V was shortened by 6 bases and J by 1 base, with 16 bases between the two germline ends. This chain's CDR3 is CSADDPTGSYEQYF. The DNA of the CDR3 is TGCAGTGCGGACGACCCGACAGGATCCTACGAGCAGTACTTC.

The chain recombines TRBV6-4 with TRBJ2-5, with TRBD2 as a possible D gene (6 bases). The ends were cut back, 4 bases at V and 4 bases at J, with 10 bases in the middle. This CDR3 comprises 13 residues. Germline V gene lookup returns CDR1 MRHNA and CDR2 SNTAGT. As DNA, the CDR3 is TGTGCCAGCAGTGCGTGGAGGGGAGAGACCCAGTACTTC. Protein product: CASSAWRGETQYF.

The gene calls are TRBV20-1 and TRBJ2-7; no clear D gene. CDR3 size: 11 residues. The germline V and J ends were trimmed by 6 bases and 5 bases, with 11 bases remaining between them. From germline, CDR1 is DFQATT and CDR2 SNEGSKA (reference sequence). Here the CDR3 DNA reads TGCAGTGCCCAAAAAAATGACGAGCAGTACTTC. Protein: CSAQKNDEQYF.